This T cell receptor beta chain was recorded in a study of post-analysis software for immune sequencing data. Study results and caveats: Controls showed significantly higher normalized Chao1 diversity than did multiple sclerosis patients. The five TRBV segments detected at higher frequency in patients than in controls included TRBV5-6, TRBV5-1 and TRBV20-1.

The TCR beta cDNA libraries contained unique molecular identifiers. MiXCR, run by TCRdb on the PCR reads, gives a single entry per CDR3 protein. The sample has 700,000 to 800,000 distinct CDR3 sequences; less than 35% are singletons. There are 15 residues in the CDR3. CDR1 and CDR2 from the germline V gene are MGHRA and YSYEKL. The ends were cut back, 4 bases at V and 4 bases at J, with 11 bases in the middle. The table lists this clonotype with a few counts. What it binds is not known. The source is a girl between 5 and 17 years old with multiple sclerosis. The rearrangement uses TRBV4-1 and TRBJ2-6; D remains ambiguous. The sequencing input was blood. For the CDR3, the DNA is TGCGCCAGCAGCCGCCCCCCCAAGGGGGCCAACGTCCTGACTTTC. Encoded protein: CASSRPPKGANVLTF.